The 17 T cell receptor beta chains in this list originate from one sample, sequenced in a study of PD-L1 blockade in urothelial cancer. Time point reported: pretreatment peripheral blood. The repertoire was sequenced with immunoSEQ multiplex PCR; TCRdb's copy has only in-frame clones and lacks some. The sample carries tens of thousands of clones, roughly 79% recorded once. The sample was PBMCs, taken around atezolizumab (anti-PD-L1) treatment. All receptors come from a man in his 70s with urothelial cancer.

The chain combines TRBV29-1 with TRBJ1-2; D gene uncertain. The V end lost 5 bases, the J end lost 2 bases, and 15 bases lay between the germline ends. This CDR3 region has 14 residues. Germline CDR1 is SQVTM and CDR2 is ANQGSEA. CDR3 protein: CSVLSSNSNYGYTF. The CDR3 DNA is TGCAGCGTTCTAAGTTCAAATTCAAACTATGGCTACACCTTC.

This chain connects TRBV11-2 to TRBJ2-7; 11 bases agree with TRBD2. V was pared by 4 bases and J by 3 bases, with 5 bases of the junction left unmatched. Germline V gene lookup returns CDR1 SGHAT and CDR2 FQNNGV. CDR3 length: 15 residues. The DNA for the CDR3 is TGTGCCAGCAGCTCCTCCCTAGCGGGGGGCTACGAGCAGTACTTC. Its translation: CASSSSLAGGYEQYF. Using reference TRBV11-2 and TRBJ2-7 for the parts outside the CDR3, the full variable domain is EAGVAQSPRYKIIEKRQSVAFWCNPISGHATLYWYQQILGQGPKLLIQFQNNGVVDDSQLPKDRFSAERLKGVDSTLKIQPAKLEDSAVYLCASSSSLAGGYEQYFGPGTRLTVT.

J is TRBJ2-3 and V is TRBV5-1; D is unclear. Germline assignment: CDR1 SGHRS and CDR2 YFSETQ. Trimming cost V 0 bases and J 0 bases, with 8 bases left between them. This CDR3 is built from 15 residues. CDR3 sequence (DNA): TGCGCCAGCAGCTTGGACACAGAGAGCACAGATACGCAGTATTTT. As protein: CASSLDTESTDTQYF.

V gene TRBV6-1 combines with J gene TRBJ1-2, with D perhaps matching TRBD1 (5 bases). V lost 9 bases, J lost 6 bases, and 8 bases lay in between. The CDR3 is made up of 10 amino acids. Germline values: CDR1 MNHNS, CDR2 SASEGT. The CDR3 reads CARTVHGYTF. The CDR3 DNA follows: TGTGCCAGGACAGTCCATGGCTACACCTTC.

Only a few counts were recorded for this clone. The chain employs TRBV4-1 and TRBJ1-6; D might be TRBD1 (5 bases). With 4 bases removed from V and 10 bases from J, the gap between germline ends came to 14 bases. The CDR3 loop spans 14 amino acids. Germline V gene sequence: CDR1 MGHRA, CDR2 YSYEKL. The CDR3: CASSPMRGGSPLHF. The CDR3 DNA follows: TGCGCCAGCAGCCCGATGCGCGGGGGGTCACCCCTCCACTTT.

V and J are TRBV16 and TRBJ1-3; TRBD1 matches 7 bases. The CDR3 is made up of 15 amino acids. The ends lost 4 bases at V and 4 bases at J; junction bases unmatched: 7. CDR1 and CDR2 (germline): KGHSY, FQNENV. The chain's CDR3 is CASSPRQGPGNTIYF. CDR3 sequence (DNA): TGTGCCAGCAGCCCCCGACAGGGCCCCGGAAACACCATATATTTT.

This sequence joins TRBV7-3 and TRBJ1-1; D unclear. This CDR3 has 13 amino acids. Germline lookup yields CDR1 SGHTA and CDR2 FQGTGA. Trimming cost V 1 base and J 3 bases, with 6 bases left between them. The DNA for the CDR3 is TGTGCCAGCAGCTTAAGTCGGGACACTGAAGCTTTCTTT. Protein: CASSLSRDTEAFF.

CDR3 DNA: TGTGCCAGCAGCCCCGGGACTACATGGTACGAGCAGTACTTC. Amino acids: CASSPGTTWYEQYF. The V call is TRBV5-6, the J call TRBJ2-7; TRBD2 matches 7 bases. In germline, CDR1 is SGHDT, CDR2 YYEEEE. Trimming at V came to 4 bases and at J to 4 bases, leaving 8 bases not matched to a gene. The CDR3 spans 14 residues.

In nucleotides, the CDR3 is TGTGCCAGCAGTCCGACTAGCGGGAGCTACGAGCAGTACTTC. Translated, it gives CASSPTSGSYEQYF. V usage is TRBV2 and J usage is TRBJ2-7; the match to TRBD2 covers 12 bases. Germline V lookup: CDR1 SNHLY, CDR2 FYNNEI. The CDR3 extends over 14 amino acids. V was clipped by 5 bases and J by 3 bases; unmatched bases: 2.

The rearrangement uses TRBV27 and TRBJ1-1; 7 bases are shared with TRBD1. Trimming at V came to 10 bases and at J to 4 bases, leaving 12 bases not matched to a gene. This CDR3 has 14 residues. Germline lookup yields CDR1 MNHEY and CDR2 SMNVEV (reference sequence). As DNA, the CDR3 is TGTGCCACCATAGGGGGCCCTACTGGCACTGAAGCTTTCTTT. Its translation is CATIGGPTGTEAFF.

The count of this clone is one. CDR3 bases: TGTGCCAGCAGCTTTGGGACAGGGAGAGTCTACGAGCAGTACTTC. It specifies CASSFGTGRVYEQYF. This chain uses TRBV7-9 with TRBJ2-7; TRBD1 matches 9 bases. The CDR3 consists of 15 residues. CDR1 and CDR2 (germline): SEHNR, FQNEAQ (reference sequence). V shed 3 bases, J shed 3 bases, and the junction held 6 bases outside the gene matches. The full variable domain, with the rest looked up from reference TRBV7-9 and TRBJ2-7, is DTGVSQNPRHKITKRGQNVTFRCDPISEHNRLYWYRQTLGQGPEFLTYFQNEAQLEKSRLLSDRFSAERPKGSFSTLEIQRTEQGDSAMYLCASSFGTGRVYEQYFGPGTRLTVT.

This chain uses TRBV18 with TRBJ1-3; the D is unclear. The CDR3 consists of 12 residues. From germline, CDR1 is KGHSH and CDR2 LQKENI. Trimming cost V 3 bases and J 9 bases, with 9 bases left between them. Here the CDR3 DNA reads TGTGCCAGCTCACCCACCCCAGGCACCATATATTTT. The encoded protein is CASSPTPGTIYF.

This clone occurred a few times. This chain links TRBV7-7 with TRBJ2-1; 13 nucleotides align to TRBD2. V lost 5 bases to trimming and J lost 8 bases; unmatched junction nucleotides: 6. Germline CDR1 SSHAT, CDR2 FNYEAQ (reference sequence). The CDR3 spans 15 residues. The CDR3 loop is CASSTGTSGVDEQFF. The CDR3, as DNA: TGTGCCAGCAGCACCGGGACTAGCGGGGTTGATGAGCAGTTCTTC.

This clone was counted once. The chain employs TRBV6-6 and TRBJ2-7, with a tentative D call TRBD1 (7 bases). V was shortened by 7 bases and J by 3 bases, with 10 bases between the two germline ends. The CDR3 consists of 12 residues. Per germline, CDR1 MNHNY and CDR2 SVGAGI (reference sequence). Here the CDR3 DNA reads TGTGCCAGCACAGGGGGAGGCTACGAGCAGTACTTC. Its protein product is CASTGGGYEQYF.

This clone appeared a few times. This chain uses TRBV6-5 with TRBJ1-5; TRBD1 agrees at 7 bases. Germline CDR1 is MNHEY and CDR2 is SVGAGI. J lost 4 bases, V lost 2 bases, and 2 bases had no gene match. The CDR3 spans 14 residues. CDR3 nucleotide sequence: TGTGCCAGCAGTTACAGGGGGCGTAATCAGCCCCAGCATTTT. This sequence encodes CASSYRGRNQPQHF.

The chain couples TRBV19 to TRBJ2-1; D is ambiguous. Trimming pared 5 bases from V and 5 bases from J, leaving 10 bases between. This CDR3 region has 13 residues. CDR1 is LNHDA, CDR2 SQIVND, per germline (reference sequence). CDR3 protein: CASSYGTNNEQFF. CDR3 sequence (DNA): TGTGCCAGTAGTTATGGCACGAACAATGAGCAGTTCTTC.

The chain links TRBV5-1 to TRBJ1-1; unclear D gene. Deletions cut 4 bases from V and 0 bases from J, with 10 bases between. The germline CDR1 and CDR2 sequences are SGHRS and YFSETQ. This CDR3 has 14 residues. CDR3: CASSPSRVNTEAFF. CDR3 DNA sequence: TGCGCCAGCAGCCCTTCTCGAGTGAACACTGAAGCTTTCTTT.